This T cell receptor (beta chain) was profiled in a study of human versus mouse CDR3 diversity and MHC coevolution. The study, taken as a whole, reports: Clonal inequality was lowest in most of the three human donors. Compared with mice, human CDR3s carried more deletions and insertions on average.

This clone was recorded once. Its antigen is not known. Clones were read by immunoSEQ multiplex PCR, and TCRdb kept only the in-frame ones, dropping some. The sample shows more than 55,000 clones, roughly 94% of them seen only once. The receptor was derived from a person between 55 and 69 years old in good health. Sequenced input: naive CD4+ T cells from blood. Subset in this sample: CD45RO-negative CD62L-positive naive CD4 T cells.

CDR3 sequence: CASTLSEGKTYEQYF. The CDR3 DNA follows: TGTGCCAGCACCCTCTCGGAGGGCAAAACCTACGAGCAGTACTTC. The chain recombines TRBV2 with TRBJ2-7, with D perhaps matching TRBD2 (6 bases). Trimming took 7 bases from V and 2 from J, leaving 18 bases between them. CDR1 is SNHLY and CDR2 is FYNNEI in the germline V gene. The CDR3 contains 15 residues.